These 18 T cell receptor beta chains were sequenced from one sample in a study of blood T cell repertoires in COVID-19. Measured with immunoSEQ multiplex PCR; TCRdb has only the in-frame clones, and not every one. Here the sample spans about 80,000 clones, roughly 80% being singletons. Sample: peripheral blood. These receptors all stem from a woman in her 70s with acute or convalescent COVID-19.

This clone appeared a few times. V is TRBV12-3 or TRBV12-4 and J is TRBJ2-3, with D possibly matching TRBD2 (6 bases). The V end lost 4 bases, the J end lost 7 bases, and 12 bases lay between the germline ends. This CDR3 comprises 13 residues. CDR3 nucleotides: TGTGCCAGCAGTTCCGGGACTCAAAATACGCAGTATTTT. It translates to CASSSGTQNTQYF.

V is TRBV20-1 and J is TRBJ1-5; D is undetermined. V lost 3 bases to trimming and J lost 6 bases, with 12 bases between them. This CDR3 comprises 13 residues. CDR1 DFQATT and CDR2 SNEGSKA come from the germline V gene (reference sequence). As DNA, the CDR3 is TGCAGTGCTAGTAGAGGGAAGGGTCAGCCCCAGCATTTT. It codes for CSASRGKGQPQHF.

V usage is TRBV6-4 and J usage is TRBJ1-5; tentatively, D is TRBD1 (5 bases). The V end lost 6 bases, the J end lost 5 bases, and 17 bases lay between the germline ends. Germline loops: CDR1 MRHNA, CDR2 SNTAGT. CDR3 length equals 15 residues. This CDR3 reads CASSPSGGEYQPQHF. The DNA for the CDR3 is TGTGCCAGCAGCCCCTCGGGAGGGGAATATCAGCCCCAGCATTTT.

V and J are TRBV24-1 and TRBJ2-1; 13 bases match TRBD2. Germline loops: CDR1 KGHDR, CDR2 SFDVKD. Unmatched junction bases numbered 5, after V lost 3 bases and J lost 4 bases. The CDR3 has 17 residues. CDR3 in amino acids: CATSDGLAGVGYNEQFF. The CDR3 DNA sequence: TGTGCCACCAGTGATGGACTAGCGGGAGTTGGGTACAATGAGCAGTTCTTC.

V and J are TRBV10-2 and TRBJ2-5, with TRBD1 matching over 9 bases. Germline CDR1 and CDR2: WSHSY and SAAADI. Trimming removed 7 bases from V and 5 bases from J; junction bases left unmatched: 8. This CDR3 has 14 residues. CDR3 DNA sequence: TGCGCCAGCACCGGGGGACAGGGAGGGGAGACCCAGTACTTC. Residues: CASTGGQGGETQYF.

The chain carries TRBV27 and TRBJ2-7; D is uncertain. The CDR3 has 14 residues. Deletions cut 5 bases from V and 0 bases from J, with 11 bases between. In germline, CDR1 is MNHEY, CDR2 SMNVEV (reference sequence). CDR3 DNA: TGTGCCAGCAGTAGACTTTCACCCTCCTACGAGCAGTACTTC. It translates to CASSRLSPSYEQYF.

The chain joins TRBV6-4 to TRBJ1-5; D perhaps matches TRBD1 (6 bases). Germline lookup yields CDR1 MRHNA and CDR2 SNTAGT. The V end was cut by 5 bases, the J end by 4 bases, with 9 bases between. The CDR3 sequence is 13 residues long. The CDR3 sequence: CASSTGWNQPQHF. The CDR3 bases are TGTGCCAGCAGTACAGGGTGGAATCAGCCCCAGCATTTT.

The J gene is TRBJ1-2, the V gene TRBV4-1; no clear D. The CDR3 is 16 residues long. Germline CDR1 MGHRA, CDR2 YSYEKL. The V and J ends lost 2 bases and 2 bases respectively, with 15 bases between them. The CDR3 DNA reads TGCGCCAGCAGCCAACCCGGGATGGGCCTCAACTATGGCTACACCTTC. Translated: CASSQPGMGLNYGYTF.

This chain joins TRBV2 and TRBJ1-2, with 10 positions matching TRBD1. The CDR3 is made up of 18 amino acids. The trim removed 8 bases at V and 4 bases at J, leaving 19 bases unmatched. Germline CDR1 SNHLY, CDR2 FYNNEI. In nucleotides, the CDR3 is TGTGCCAGCGCTGTCTCCGGGACAGGGGACCCTCCTGCCTATGGCTACACCTTC. Translation: CASAVSGTGDPPAYGYTF.

This chain links TRBV2 with TRBJ2-5; 7 bases agree with TRBD2. V lost 2 bases to trimming and J lost 5 bases; unmatched junction nucleotides: 11. This CDR3 is built from 16 residues. Germline lookup yields CDR1 SNHLY and CDR2 FYNNEI. DNA for the CDR3: TGTGCCAGCAGTGAACAAGCGGGAATAATGGGGGAGACCCAGTACTTC. This sequence encodes CASSEQAGIMGETQYF.

The chain uses TRBV5-1 and TRBJ2-4; 7 bases fit TRBD1. Germline V gene lookup returns CDR1 SGHRS and CDR2 YFSETQ. The CDR3 covers 13 residues. V was clipped by 2 bases and J by 12 bases; unmatched bases: 8. CDR3 DNA: TGCGCCAGCAGCTTATACAGGGGAGAGACTCAGTACTTC. Its protein product is CASSLYRGETQYF.

This chain joins TRBV9 and TRBJ1-2, with D possibly matching TRBD1 (6 bases). Deletions cut 0 bases from V and 6 bases from J, with 18 bases between. This CDR3 spans 16 amino acids. CDR1 SGDLS and CDR2 YYNGEE come from the germline V gene. The DNA for the CDR3 is TGTGCCAGCAGCGTAGGTTCTCGGGGGGGCCGGGATGGCTACACCTTC. The encoded protein is CASSVGSRGGRDGYTF.

The CDR3 spells CASSSRFASGASTDTQYF. The DNA for the CDR3 is TGTGCCAGCAGCTCGAGGTTCGCTAGCGGGGCTAGCACAGATACGCAGTATTTT. The rearrangement joins TRBV7-9 to TRBJ2-3; 9 nucleotides align to TRBD2. Per germline, CDR1 SEHNR and CDR2 FQNEAQ (reference sequence). Trimming cost V 4 bases and J 0 bases; bases outside gene matches: 11. The CDR3 runs to 18 residues.

This chain joins TRBV29-1 and TRBJ2-7; 14 bases are a match to TRBD2. This CDR3 is 13 amino acids long. The germline gives CDR1 SQVTM, CDR2 ANQGSEA. With 6 bases clipped from V and 5 bases from J, the junction kept 3 bases outside the gene matches. The CDR3 sequence: CSVGTSGSNEQYF. DNA for the CDR3: TGCAGCGTCGGGACTAGCGGGAGCAACGAGCAGTACTTC.

The gene calls are TRBV6-2 or TRBV6-3 and TRBJ2-1, with 10 bases lining up with TRBD2. The CDR3 extends over 15 amino acids. The trim removed 2 bases at V and 5 bases at J, leaving 3 bases unmatched. Germline values: CDR1 MNHEY, CDR2 SVGEGT. DNA of the CDR3: TGTGCCAGCAGTTACCAGCGGGGGGGGAACAATGAGCAGTTCTTC. This sequence encodes CASSYQRGGNNEQFF.

The chain combines TRBV19 with TRBJ2-1; 11 nucleotides line up with TRBD2. This CDR3 comprises 18 residues. V lost 0 bases, J lost 5 bases, and 9 bases stayed unmatched. Germline CDR1 LNHDA, CDR2 SQIVND (reference sequence). CDR3 nucleotides: TGTGCCAGTAGTATAGATTTCACTAGCGGGAGTTATAACAATGAGCAGTTCTTC. Encoded protein: CASSIDFTSGSYNNEQFF.

The genes are TRBV25-1 and TRBJ1-6; no clear D. The germline V gene encodes CDR1 MGHDK and CDR2 SYGVNS. The CDR3 totals 13 residues. V lost 4 bases, J lost 9 bases, and 10 bases lay in between. CDR3 bases: TGTGCCAGCAGTGGCCAGGCGCTTTCACCCCTCCACTTT. It is translated as CASSGQALSPLHF.

This chain connects TRBV19 to TRBJ1-5, with D perhaps matching TRBD1 (5 bases). The germline V and J ends were trimmed by 1 base and 0 bases, with 7 bases remaining between them. In germline, CDR1 is LNHDA, CDR2 SQIVND (reference sequence). This CDR3 contains 15 residues. This CDR3 is CASSIAGYSNQPQHF. CDR3 DNA: TGTGCCAGTAGTATAGCAGGGTATAGCAATCAGCCCCAGCATTTT.